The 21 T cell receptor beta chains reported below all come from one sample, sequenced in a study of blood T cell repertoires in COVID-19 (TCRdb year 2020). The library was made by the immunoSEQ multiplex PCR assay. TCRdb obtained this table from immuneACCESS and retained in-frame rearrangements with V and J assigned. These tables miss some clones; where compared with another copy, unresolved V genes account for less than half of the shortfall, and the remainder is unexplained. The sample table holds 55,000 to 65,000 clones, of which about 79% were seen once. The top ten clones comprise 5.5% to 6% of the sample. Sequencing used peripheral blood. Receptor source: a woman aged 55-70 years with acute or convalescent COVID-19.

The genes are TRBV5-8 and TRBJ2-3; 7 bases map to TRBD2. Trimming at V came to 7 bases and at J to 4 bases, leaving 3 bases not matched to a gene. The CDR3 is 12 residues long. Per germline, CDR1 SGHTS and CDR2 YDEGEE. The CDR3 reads CASRLAPDTQYF. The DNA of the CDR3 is TGTGCCAGCCGACTAGCTCCAGATACGCAGTATTTT.

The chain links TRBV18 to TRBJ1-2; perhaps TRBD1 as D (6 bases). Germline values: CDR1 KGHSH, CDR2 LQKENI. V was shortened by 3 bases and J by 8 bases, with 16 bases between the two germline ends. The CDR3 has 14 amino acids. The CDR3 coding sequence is TGTGCCAGCTCACCGCGACCGAACAGGGTCGGCTACACCTTC. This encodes CASSPRPNRVGYTF.

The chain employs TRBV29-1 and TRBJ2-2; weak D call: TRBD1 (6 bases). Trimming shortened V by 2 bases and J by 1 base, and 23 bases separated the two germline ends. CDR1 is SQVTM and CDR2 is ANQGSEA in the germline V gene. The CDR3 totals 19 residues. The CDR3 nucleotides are TGCAGCGTTGAATATCAAGGACAGAGGTCCATTTTGAACACCGGGGAGCTGTTTTTT. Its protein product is CSVEYQGQRSILNTGELFF.

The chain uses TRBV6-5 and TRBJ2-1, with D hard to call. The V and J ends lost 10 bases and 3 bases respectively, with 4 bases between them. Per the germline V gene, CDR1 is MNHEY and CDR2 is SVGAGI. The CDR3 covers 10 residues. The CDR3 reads CATYYNEQFF. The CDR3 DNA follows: TGTGCCACCTACTACAATGAGCAGTTCTTC.

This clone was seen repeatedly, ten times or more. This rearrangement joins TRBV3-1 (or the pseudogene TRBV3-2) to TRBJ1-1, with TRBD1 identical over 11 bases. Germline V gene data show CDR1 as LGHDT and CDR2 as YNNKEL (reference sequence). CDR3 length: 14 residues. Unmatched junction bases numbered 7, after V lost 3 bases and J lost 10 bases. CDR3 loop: CASSHGLGTGGAFF. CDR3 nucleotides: TGTGCCAGCAGCCACGGTCTGGGGACAGGGGGAGCTTTCTTT.

CDR3 loop: CASSPLGQGETEAFF. DNA for the CDR3: TGCGCCAGCAGCCCTTTAGGACAGGGGGAGACTGAAGCTTTCTTT. The rearrangement links TRBV5-1 to TRBJ1-1, with 10 positions matching TRBD1. J lost 5 bases, V lost 4 bases, and 8 bases had no gene match. There are 15 residues in the CDR3. The germline gives CDR1 SGHRS, CDR2 YFSETQ.

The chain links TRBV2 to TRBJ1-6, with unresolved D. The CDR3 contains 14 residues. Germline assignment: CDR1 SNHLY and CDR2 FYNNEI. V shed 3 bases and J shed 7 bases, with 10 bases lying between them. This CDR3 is CASSETPWNSPLHF. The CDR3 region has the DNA TGTGCCAGCAGTGAGACTCCGTGGAATTCACCCCTCCACTTT.

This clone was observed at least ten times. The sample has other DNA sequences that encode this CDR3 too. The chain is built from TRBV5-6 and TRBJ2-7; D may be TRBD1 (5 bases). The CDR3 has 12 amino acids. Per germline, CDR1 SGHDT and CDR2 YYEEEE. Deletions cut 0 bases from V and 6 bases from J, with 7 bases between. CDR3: CASSLGRGEQYF. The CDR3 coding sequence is TGTGCCAGCAGCTTGGGAAGGGGCGAGCAGTACTTC.

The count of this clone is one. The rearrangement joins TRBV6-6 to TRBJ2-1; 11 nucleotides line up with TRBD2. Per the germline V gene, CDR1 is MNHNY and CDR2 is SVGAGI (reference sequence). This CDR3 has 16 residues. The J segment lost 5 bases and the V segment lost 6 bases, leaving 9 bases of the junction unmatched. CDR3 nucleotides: TGTGCCAGCAGCCTCGGGACTAGCGGCGGACACAATGAGCAGTTCTTC. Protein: CASSLGTSGGHNEQFF.

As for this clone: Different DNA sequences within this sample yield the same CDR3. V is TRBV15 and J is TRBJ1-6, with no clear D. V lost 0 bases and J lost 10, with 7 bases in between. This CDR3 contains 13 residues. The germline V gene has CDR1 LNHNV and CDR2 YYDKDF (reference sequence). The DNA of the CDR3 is TGTGCCACCAGCAGAGATAGAAAATCACCCCTCCACTTT. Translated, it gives CATSRDRKSPLHF.

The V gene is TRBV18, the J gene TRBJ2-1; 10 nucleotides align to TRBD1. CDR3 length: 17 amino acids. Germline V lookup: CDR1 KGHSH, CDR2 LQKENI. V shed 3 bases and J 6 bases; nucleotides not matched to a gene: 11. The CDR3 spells CASSPLQGTGVSNEQFF. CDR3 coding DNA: TGTGCCAGCTCACCCCTTCAAGGGACAGGGGTTTCCAATGAGCAGTTCTTC.

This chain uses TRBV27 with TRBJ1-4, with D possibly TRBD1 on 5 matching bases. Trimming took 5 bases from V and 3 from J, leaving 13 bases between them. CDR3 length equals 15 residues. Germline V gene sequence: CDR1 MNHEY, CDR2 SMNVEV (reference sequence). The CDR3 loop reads CASSALGVANEKLFF. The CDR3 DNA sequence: TGTGCCAGCAGTGCCCTAGGGGTTGCTAATGAAAAACTGTTTTTT.

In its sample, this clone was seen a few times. The CDR3 loop is CAWSVGGSGELFF. The CDR3 DNA is TGTGCCTGGAGTGTAGGGGGATCCGGGGAGCTGTTTTTT. The chain joins TRBV30 to TRBJ2-2; TRBD1 might be the D (6 bases). The CDR3 is 13 residues long. CDR1 and CDR2 from the germline V gene are GTSNPN and SVGIG (reference sequence). Trimming cost V 0 bases and J 6 bases, with 8 bases left between them.

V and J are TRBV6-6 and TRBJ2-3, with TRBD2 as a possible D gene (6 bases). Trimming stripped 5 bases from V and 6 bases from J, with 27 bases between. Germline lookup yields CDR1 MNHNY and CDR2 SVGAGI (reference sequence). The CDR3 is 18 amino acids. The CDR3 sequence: CASSQTRVAVTLGDTQYF. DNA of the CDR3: TGTGCCAGCAGTCAAACTCGGGTAGCGGTGACGCTTGGGGATACGCAGTATTTT.

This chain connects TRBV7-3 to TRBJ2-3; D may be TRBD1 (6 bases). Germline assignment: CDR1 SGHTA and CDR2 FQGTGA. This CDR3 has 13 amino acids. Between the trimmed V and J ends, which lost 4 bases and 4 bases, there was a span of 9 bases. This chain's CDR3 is CASSSTGSDTQYF. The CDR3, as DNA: TGTGCCAGCAGCTCGACAGGCTCAGATACGCAGTATTTT.

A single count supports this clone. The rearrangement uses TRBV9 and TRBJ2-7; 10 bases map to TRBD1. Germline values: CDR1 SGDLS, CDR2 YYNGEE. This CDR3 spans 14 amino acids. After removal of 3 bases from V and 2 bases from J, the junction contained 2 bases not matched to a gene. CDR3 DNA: TGTGCCAGCAGCGACGGACAGGGGGCCTACGAGCAGTACTTC. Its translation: CASSDGQGAYEQYF.

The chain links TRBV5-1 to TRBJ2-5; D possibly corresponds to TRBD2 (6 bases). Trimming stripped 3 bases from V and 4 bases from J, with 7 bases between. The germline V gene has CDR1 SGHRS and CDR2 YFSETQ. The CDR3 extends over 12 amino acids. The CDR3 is CASSSGGETQYF. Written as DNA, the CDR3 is TGCGCCAGCAGCTCCGGGGGAGAGACCCAGTACTTC.

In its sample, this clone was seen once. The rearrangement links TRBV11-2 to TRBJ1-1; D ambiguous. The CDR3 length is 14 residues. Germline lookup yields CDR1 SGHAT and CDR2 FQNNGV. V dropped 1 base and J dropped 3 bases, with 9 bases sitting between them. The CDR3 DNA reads TGTGCCAGCAGCTTAGTAGTATTTGACACTGAAGCTTTCTTT. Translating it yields CASSLVVFDTEAFF.

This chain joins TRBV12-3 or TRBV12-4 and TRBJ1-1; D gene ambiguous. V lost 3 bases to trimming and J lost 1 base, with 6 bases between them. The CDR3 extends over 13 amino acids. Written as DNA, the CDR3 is TGTGCCAGCAGTTTGCAGGAGAACACTGAAGCTTTCTTT. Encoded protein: CASSLQENTEAFF.

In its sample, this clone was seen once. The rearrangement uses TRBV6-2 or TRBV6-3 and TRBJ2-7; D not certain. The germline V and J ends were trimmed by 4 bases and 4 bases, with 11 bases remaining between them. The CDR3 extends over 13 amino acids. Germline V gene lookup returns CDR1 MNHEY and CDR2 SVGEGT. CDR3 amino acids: CASSSHLGYEQYF. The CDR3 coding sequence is TGTGCCAGCAGTTCCCACCTAGGTTACGAGCAGTACTTC.

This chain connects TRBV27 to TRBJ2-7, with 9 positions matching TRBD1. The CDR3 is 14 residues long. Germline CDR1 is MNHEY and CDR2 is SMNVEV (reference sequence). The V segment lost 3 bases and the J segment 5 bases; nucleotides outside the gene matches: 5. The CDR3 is CASSFRTGDDEQYF. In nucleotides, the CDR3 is TGTGCCAGCAGTTTCCGGACAGGGGACGACGAGCAGTACTTC.